This is a list of T cell receptor beta chains from one sample in a study of T cell changes during pregnancy in multiple sclerosis. This table comes from immunoSEQ multiplex PCR, and its TCRdb copy is limited to in-frame clones, with some not included. Among 45,000 to 60,000 clones listed, approximately 92% were seen once. This specimen was peripheral blood, taken after pregnancy. The receptors derive from a female donor in good health, enrolled as a control in a pregnancy study. The CDR3 runs from the conserved cysteine through the conserved F or W. Each record gives: CDR3 length, J gene, D gene, V gene, clone size, CDR3 protein, CDR3 DNA. The D gene is left open where the match is weak. Clone size is shown for a subset of rows, as once, few, many or a class of expanded clone.

>18|TRBJ1-6|.|TRBV4-3|.
CASSPNWQGRGYNSPLHF
TGCGCCAGCAGCCCAAACTGGCAGGGGAGAGGTTATAATTCACCCCTCCACTTT
>15|TRBJ2-3|.|TRBV7-9|.
CASSLSRSSTDTQYF
TGTGCCAGCAGCTTATCCAGATCGAGCACAGATACGCAGTATTTT
>15|TRBJ2-2|TRBD2|TRBV28|.
CASSFSQAGAGELFF
TGTGCCAGCAGTTTCTCCCAAGCGGGAGCCGGGGAGCTGTTTTTT
>13|TRBJ2-4|.|TRBV6-5|.
CASRYTRRDIQYF
TGTGCCAGCAGGTATACCCGGAGGGACATTCAGTACTTC
>14|TRBJ1-2|TRBD1|TRBV18|.
CASSHRDRDYGYTF
TGTGCCAGCTCCCACCGGGACAGGGACTATGGCTACACCTTC
>13|TRBJ2-7|.|TRBV11-3|.
CASSLTRRGEQYF
TGTGCCAGCAGCTTGACTCGGAGGGGCGAGCAGTACTTC
>16|TRBJ2-3|TRBD2|TRBV7-2|.
CASSLEGLAPTNTQYF
TGTGCCAGCAGCTTAGAGGGACTAGCGCCGACGAATACGCAGTATTTT
>19|TRBJ2-7|TRBD1|TRBV7-7|.
CASSLAPWLSGTGGIEQYF
TGTGCCAGCTCACTCGCTCCCTGGCTATCGGGGACAGGGGGTATCGAGCAGTACTTC
>13|TRBJ1-1|TRBD1|TRBV6-5|.
CASRPTGSGEAFF
TGTGCCAGCAGGCCGACAGGGTCGGGTGAAGCTTTCTTT
>14|TRBJ2-7|.|TRBV10-3|.
CAISERGGVYEQYF
TGTGCCATCAGTGAAAGAGGCGGGGTATACGAGCAGTACTTC
>15|TRBJ2-3|.|TRBV7-2|.
CASSLGLGGPDTQYF
TGTGCCAGCAGCTTAGGACTAGGAGGGCCAGATACGCAGTATTTT
>13|TRBJ1-4|.|TRBV6-1|.
CASALTRNEKLFF
TGTGCCAGTGCTCTTACGAGAAATGAAAAACTGTTTTTT
>13|TRBJ1-5|.|TRBV23-1|.
CASSPSQGSPQHF
TGCGCCAGCAGTCCGTCCCAGGGGTCGCCCCAGCATTTT
>13|TRBJ2-7|TRBD2|TRBV2|.
CASRTFSGGEQYF
TGTGCCAGCAGGACCTTTTCGGGAGGGGAGCAGTACTTC
>15|TRBJ2-1|.|TRBV6-5|.
CASSYSTFSYNEQFF
TGTGCCAGCAGTTACTCGACTTTCTCCTACAATGAGCAGTTCTTC
>14|TRBJ1-1|.|TRBV28|once
CASSWSPGPTEAFF
TGTGCCAGCAGTTGGTCCCCTGGCCCCACTGAAGCTTTCTTT
>18|TRBJ2-2|TRBD2|TRBV7-9|.
CASSSPLIREGRTGELFF
TGTGCCAGCAGCTCACCCTTGATCCGGGAGGGCCGCACCGGGGAGCTGTTTTTT
>16|TRBJ2-3|TRBD2|TRBV7-9|.
CASSARLAGDTDTQYF
TGTGCCAGCAGCGCCCGACTAGCCGGGGACACAGATACGCAGTATTTT
>15|TRBJ2-7|TRBD1|TRBV5-4|.
CASSFSGQGGLEQYF
TGTGCCAGCAGCTTCTCAGGACAGGGGGGACTCGAGCAGTACTTC
>15|TRBJ1-1|TRBD1|TRBV7-9|few
CASSLRDREGTEAFF
TGTGCCAGCAGCTTAAGGGACAGGGAGGGCACTGAAGCTTTCTTT
>17|TRBJ2-1|.|TRBV18|.
CASSPPPGTSSYNEQFF
TGTGCCAGCTCACCACCCCCGGGAACGAGCTCCTACAATGAGCAGTTCTTC
>15|TRBJ2-2|TRBD2|TRBV5-4|.
CASSLAGGLTGELFF
TGTGCCAGCAGCCTAGCGGGGGGGCTGACCGGGGAGCTGTTTTTT
>16|TRBJ1-6|.|TRBV27|.
CASSLGRGRVFSPLHF
TGTGCCAGCAGTTTAGGCCGGGGTCGGGTGTTCTCACCCCTCCACTTT
>15|TRBJ2-7|TRBD2|TRBV4-3|.
CASSLGLAGSYEQYF
TGCGCCAGCAGCCTCGGACTAGCGGGAAGCTACGAGCAGTACTTC
>16|TRBJ2-6|.|TRBV4-3|.
CASSQVVTGFYLGLTF
TGCGCCAGCAGCCAAGTAGTTACGGGATTTTACCTTGGCCTGACTTTC
>16|TRBJ1-1|TRBD1|TRBV18|.
CASSPLGQGLNTEAFF
TGTGCCAGCTCACCACTGGGACAGGGGCTGAACACTGAAGCTTTCTTT
>15|TRBJ2-7|TRBD1|TRBV13|.
CASSSTGTAGYEQYF
TGTGCCAGCAGCTCTACCGGGACAGCTGGCTACGAGCAGTACTTC
>15|TRBJ1-2|.|TRBV4-3|.
CASSQVGPVDRGYTF
TGCGCCAGCAGCCAAGTCGGTCCGGTCGATCGGGGCTACACCTTC
>17|TRBJ1-2|TRBD1|TRBV28|.
CASSSFTTGGYGYGYTF
TGTGCCAGCAGTTCGTTCACCACAGGGGGCTATGGCTATGGCTACACCTTC
>15|TRBJ1-1|TRBD1|TRBV7-9|once
CASSLAGQADTEAFF
TGTGCCAGCAGCTTAGCGGGACAGGCGGACACTGAAGCTTTCTTT
>16|TRBJ2-5|TRBD2|TRBV2|.
CASSEGLAGEQETQYF
TGTGCCAGCAGTGAAGGTCTAGCGGGGGAACAAGAGACCCAGTACTTC
>13|TRBJ1-4|.|TRBV7-2|.
CASSFTYNEKLFF
TGTGCCAGCAGCTTTACCTATAATGAAAAACTGTTTTTT
>13|TRBJ1-2|.|TRBV30|.
CAWSAGGQGGHTF
TGTGCCTGGAGTGCGGGGGGGCAGGGAGGACACACCTTC
>15|TRBJ2-1|.|TRBV7-9|.
CASSLYGSSYNEQFF
TGTGCCAGCAGCTTGTACGGGAGCTCCTACAATGAGCAGTTCTTC
>14|TRBJ2-7|.|TRBV28|.
CASLPRGMVLEQYF
TGTGCCAGCTTACCCCGGGGTATGGTACTCGAGCAGTACTTC
>15|TRBJ2-1|TRBD2|TRBV10-1|.
CASRPSGSSYNEQFF
TGCGCCAGCAGGCCTAGCGGGAGCTCCTACAATGAGCAGTTCTTC
>15|TRBJ1-5|.|TRBV7-9|.
CASSLDSGGRQPQHF
TGTGCCAGCAGCTTAGATAGCGGGGGGCGGCAGCCCCAGCATTTT
>13|TRBJ1-1|.|TRBV2|once
CASSVEGRTEAFF
TGTGCCAGCAGTGTAGAGGGCCGCACTGAAGCTTTCTTT
>15|TRBJ2-6|.|TRBV14|.
CASSLQHTGANVLTF
TGTGCCAGCAGTCTACAGCATACGGGGGCCAACGTCCTGACTTTC
>13|TRBJ1-3|.|TRBV28|.
CATNRDSGNTIYF
TGTGCCACCAACCGGGACTCTGGAAACACCATATATTTT
>12|TRBJ2-7|.|TRBV5-4|.
CASSLGGYEQYF
TGTGCCAGCAGCTTGGGAGGCTACGAGCAGTACTTC
>13|TRBJ1-1|.|TRBV21-1|.
CASSKGLSTEAFF
TGTGCCAGCAGCAAGGGACTATCGACTGAAGCTTTCTTT